This TCR beta chain derives from a study of T cells in Graves' hyperthyroidism and ophthalmopathy. Amplification targeted TCR beta CDR3 regions from RNA transcripts. When the TCR CDR3 underwent first-round RT-PCR, the HTBI primer set was used. TCRdb reprocessed the multiplex PCR reads via MiXCR and lists one record per CDR3 protein. The sample includes fewer than 650,000 distinct CDR3 sequences, over 12% of them seen just once. There are 8 residues in the CDR3. CDR1 and CDR2 (germline): SNHLY, FYNNEI. This clonotype has at least ten counts. One junction end does not reproduce the germline sequence, and a read error may be involved.

The source is a woman aged 18 to 35 with Graves' ophthalmopathy. The V call is TRBV2, the J call TRBJ2-1; D gene uncertain. The sequencing sample was made of blood. As DNA, the CDR3 is TGTGCCAGCGGTGGGGAACTCTTC. It encodes CASGGELF.